This paragraph covers one T cell receptor (beta chain) sequence. Its specificity is unknown. Assay: immunoSEQ multiplex PCR; the TCRdb copy retains only in-frame clones and omits some. The sample shows 65,000 to 70,000 clones, roughly 81% of them seen only once. Autoimmune disease history or systemic immunosuppression excluded patients. These data originate in a study of OX40 agonist ivuxolimab in advanced cancers. Study context: Prior checkpoint blockade (anti-PD-1, anti-PD-L1 or anti-CTLA-4) was permitted; roughly 40% had it. Study-wide results and limits: Low normalized T-cell clonal expansion also characterized some of the nonresponders. The investigators did not determine what antigen specificity the expanded peripheral T cells had.

Germline-derived CDR1 and CDR2 are SGHDN and FVKESK. The CDR3 loop spans 20 amino acids. The V segment lost 4 bases and the J segment 1 base; nucleotides outside the gene matches: 14. This clonotype originated in an adult with an advanced solid tumor such as melanoma, head and neck, liver or kidney cancer. The sequences come from CD4+ or CD8+ T cells sorted from blood, collected in a trial of the OX40 agonist ivuxolimab. The chain has TRBV14 and TRBJ2-1, with 12 bases that match TRBD2. In nucleotides, the CDR3 is TGTGCCAGCAGCCCTATGCGGGGTTCTAGCGGGAGGGTATCCTACAATGAGCAGTTCTTC. It translates to CASSPMRGSSGRVSYNEQFF.